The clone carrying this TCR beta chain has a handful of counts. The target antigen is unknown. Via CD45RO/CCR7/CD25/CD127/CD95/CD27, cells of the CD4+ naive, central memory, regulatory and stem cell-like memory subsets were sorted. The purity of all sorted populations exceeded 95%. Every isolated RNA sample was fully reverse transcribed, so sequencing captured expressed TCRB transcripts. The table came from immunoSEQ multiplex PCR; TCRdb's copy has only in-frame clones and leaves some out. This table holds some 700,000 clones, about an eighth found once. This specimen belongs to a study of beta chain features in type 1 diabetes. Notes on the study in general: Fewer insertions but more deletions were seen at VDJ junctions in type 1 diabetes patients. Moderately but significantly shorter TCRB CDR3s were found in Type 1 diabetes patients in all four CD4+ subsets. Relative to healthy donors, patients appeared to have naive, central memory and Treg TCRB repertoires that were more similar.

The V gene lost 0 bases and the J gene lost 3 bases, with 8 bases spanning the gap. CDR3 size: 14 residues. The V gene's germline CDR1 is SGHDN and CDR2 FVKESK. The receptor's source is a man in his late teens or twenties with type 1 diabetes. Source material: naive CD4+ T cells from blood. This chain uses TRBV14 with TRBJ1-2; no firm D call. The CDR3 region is CASSQEDGYYGYTF. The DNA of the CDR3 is TGTGCCAGCAGCCAAGAGGACGGGTACTATGGCTACACCTTC.